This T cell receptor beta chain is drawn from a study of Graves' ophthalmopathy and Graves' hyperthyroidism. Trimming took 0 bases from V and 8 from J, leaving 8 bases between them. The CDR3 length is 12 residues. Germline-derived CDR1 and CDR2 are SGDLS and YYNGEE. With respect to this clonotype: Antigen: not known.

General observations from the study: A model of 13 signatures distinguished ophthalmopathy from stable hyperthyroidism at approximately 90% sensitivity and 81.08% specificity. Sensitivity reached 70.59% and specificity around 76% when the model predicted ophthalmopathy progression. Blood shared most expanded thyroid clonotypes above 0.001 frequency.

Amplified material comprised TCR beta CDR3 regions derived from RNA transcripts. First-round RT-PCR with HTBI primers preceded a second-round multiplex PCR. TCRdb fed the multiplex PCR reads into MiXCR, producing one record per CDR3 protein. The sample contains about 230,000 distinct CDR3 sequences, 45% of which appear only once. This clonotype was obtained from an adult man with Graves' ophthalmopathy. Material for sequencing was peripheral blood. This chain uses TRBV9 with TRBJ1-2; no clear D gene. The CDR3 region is CASSVEEDGYTF. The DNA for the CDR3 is TGTGCCAGCAGCGTAGAGGAGGACGGCTACACCTTC. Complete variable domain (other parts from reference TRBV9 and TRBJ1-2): DSGVTQTPKHLITATGQRVTLRCSPRSGDLSVYWYQQSLDQGLQFLIQYYNGEERAKGNILERFSAQQFPDLHSELNLSSLELGDSALYFCASSVEEDGYTFGSGTRLTVV.